This T cell receptor beta chain was sequenced for a study of T cell responses to AZD1222 COVID-19 vaccine. Clones were sequenced by immunoSEQ multiplex PCR, and TCRdb holds only the in-frame ones, with some missing. Of 100,000 to 150,000 clones in the sample, around 85% are singletons; the top ten hold around 8%. Study results and caveats: Repertoire sampling occurred only after the peak T cell response.

About this clone itself: Its specificity is not known.

The CDR3 totals 16 residues. Looked up from germline, CDR1 is SGHRS and CDR2 is YFSETQ. Unmatched junction bases numbered 9, after V lost 0 bases and J lost 7 bases. The starting material was peripheral blood, obtained 28 days after the second dose of the MenACWY control vaccine. This clonotype originated in an adult who received the MenACWY meningococcal vaccine as a control. The V call is TRBV5-1, the J call TRBJ2-1; TRBD1 aligns across 8 bases. The CDR3 nucleotides read TGCGCCAGCAGCTTGGCCACAGGGGGTATGGGTAATGAGCAGTTCTTC. Amino acids: CASSLATGGMGNEQFF.